This T cell receptor beta chain originates from a study of early stage breast cancer tumors. Each tumor contributed about 19-55 mg of diced tissue. Blood replicates held 0.5 ug DNA, tumor or normal breast roughly 1.5 ug, two each. Method: immunoSEQ multiplex PCR; TCRdb's copy keeps in-frame clones and lacks some. Here the sample spans 10,000 to 11,000 clones, about 80% being singletons. In regard to this clone: What it recognizes is unknown.

Per germline, CDR1 ENHRY and CDR2 SYGVKD. Trimming stripped 8 bases from V and 5 bases from J, with 9 bases between. The CDR3 runs to 11 residues. Study observations and caveats: Enriched TCRB sequences shared across patients were mostly commonly generated sequences.

The sample taken for sequencing was breast tumor tissue. The clonotype comes from a person between 70 and 80 years old with breast cancer. The chain recombines TRBV10-3 with TRBJ2-5; D unclear. CDR3 DNA sequence: TGTGCCATCGGTCCCGGTGAGACCCAGTACTTC. It translates to CAIGPGETQYF.